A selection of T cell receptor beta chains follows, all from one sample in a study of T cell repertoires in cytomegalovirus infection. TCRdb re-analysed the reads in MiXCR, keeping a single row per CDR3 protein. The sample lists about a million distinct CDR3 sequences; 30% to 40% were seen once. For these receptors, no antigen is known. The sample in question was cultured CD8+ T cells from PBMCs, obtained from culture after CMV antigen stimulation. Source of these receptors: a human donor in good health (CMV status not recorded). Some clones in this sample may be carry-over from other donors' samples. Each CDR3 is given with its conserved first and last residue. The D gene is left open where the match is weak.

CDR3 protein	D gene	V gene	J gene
CASSLWADQETQYF	.	TRBV28	TRBJ2-5
CASSLVRWGTEAFF	.	TRBV7-2	TRBJ1-1
CASSPLRPAKRTSGGKNTGELFF	TRBD2	TRBV7-6	TRBJ2-2
CASLGTGRNTGELFF	TRBD1	TRBV2	TRBJ2-2
CASEGQGSDTQYF	TRBD1	TRBV25-1	TRBJ2-3
CASSDWGVYGYTF	.	TRBV2	TRBJ1-2
CASSLDLGWRIYGYTF	.	TRBV7-6	TRBJ1-2
CASSDHSGGSYNEQFF	TRBD2	TRBV6-1	TRBJ2-1
CAIESVAGELFF	.	TRBV6-2/TRBV6-3	TRBJ2-2
CASSYPNLGGGYNEQFF	TRBD2	TRBV6-2/TRBV6-3	TRBJ2-1
CASSLWAGKAFF	.	TRBV27	TRBJ1-1
CAISESAAGSSYEQYF	.	TRBV10-3	TRBJ2-7
CASSLWMRLGQIYGYTF	.	TRBV28	TRBJ1-2
CASSPLSGVTDTQYF	TRBD2	TRBV5-1	TRBJ2-3
CASSGTRYNEQFF	.	TRBV6-1	TRBJ2-1
CAISDVGEGEKLFF	.	TRBV10-3	TRBJ1-4